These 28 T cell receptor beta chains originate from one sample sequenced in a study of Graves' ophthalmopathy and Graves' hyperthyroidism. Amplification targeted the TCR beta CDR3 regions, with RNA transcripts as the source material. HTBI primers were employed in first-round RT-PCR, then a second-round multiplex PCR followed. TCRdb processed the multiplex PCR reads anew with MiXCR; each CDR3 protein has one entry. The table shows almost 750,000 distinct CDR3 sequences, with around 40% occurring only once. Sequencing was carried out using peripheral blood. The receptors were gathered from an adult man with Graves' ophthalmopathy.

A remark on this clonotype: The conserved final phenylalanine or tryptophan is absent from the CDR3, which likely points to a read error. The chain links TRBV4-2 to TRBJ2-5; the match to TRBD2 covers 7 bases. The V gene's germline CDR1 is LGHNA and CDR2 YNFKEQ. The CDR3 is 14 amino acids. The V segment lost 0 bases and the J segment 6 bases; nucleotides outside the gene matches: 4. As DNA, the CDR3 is TGTGCCAGCAGCCAAGAGCGGGGGACGCAGACCCAGTACCTC. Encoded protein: CASSQERGTQTQYL.

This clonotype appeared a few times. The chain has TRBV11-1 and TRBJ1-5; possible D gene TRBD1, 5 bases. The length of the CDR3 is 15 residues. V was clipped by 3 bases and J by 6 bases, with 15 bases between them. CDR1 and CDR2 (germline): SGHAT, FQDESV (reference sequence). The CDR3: CASSFPTERLQPQHF. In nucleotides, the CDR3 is TGTGCCAGCAGCTTCCCGACAGAAAGACTTCAGCCCCAGCATTTT. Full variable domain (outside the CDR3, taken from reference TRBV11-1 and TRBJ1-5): EAEVAQSPRYKITEKSQAVAFWCDPISGHATLYWYRQILGQGPELLVQFQDESVVDDSQLPKDRFSAERLKGVDSTLKIQPAELGDSAMYLCASSFPTERLQPQHFGDGTRLSIL.

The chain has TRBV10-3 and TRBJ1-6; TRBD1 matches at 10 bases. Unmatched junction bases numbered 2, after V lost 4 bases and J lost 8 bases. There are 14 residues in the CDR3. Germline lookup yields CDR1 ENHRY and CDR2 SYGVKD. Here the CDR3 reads CAISGDRGDSPLHF. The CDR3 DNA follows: TGTGCCATCAGTGGGGACAGGGGCGATTCACCCCTCCACTTT.

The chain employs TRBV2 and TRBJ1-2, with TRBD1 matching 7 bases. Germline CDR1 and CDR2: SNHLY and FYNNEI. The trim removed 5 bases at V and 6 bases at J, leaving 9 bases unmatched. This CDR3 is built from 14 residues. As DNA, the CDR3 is TGTGCCAGCAGTCCAGGGGGGGCAGGGAATGGCTACACCTTC. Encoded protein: CASSPGGAGNGYTF.

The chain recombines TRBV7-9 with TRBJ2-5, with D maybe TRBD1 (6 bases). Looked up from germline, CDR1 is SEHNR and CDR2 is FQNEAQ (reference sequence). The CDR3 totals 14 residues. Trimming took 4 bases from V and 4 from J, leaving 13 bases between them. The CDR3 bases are TGTGCCAGCAGCTACCTACAGGGTAGAGAGACCCAGTACTTC. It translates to CASSYLQGRETQYF.

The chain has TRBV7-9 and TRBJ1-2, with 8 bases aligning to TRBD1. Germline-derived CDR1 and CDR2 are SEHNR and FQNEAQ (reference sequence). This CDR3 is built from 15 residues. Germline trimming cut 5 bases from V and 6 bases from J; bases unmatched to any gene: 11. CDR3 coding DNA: TGTGCCAGCAGCCAAGATCAGGGGGCGCGGAATGGCTACACCTTC. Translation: CASSQDQGARNGYTF.

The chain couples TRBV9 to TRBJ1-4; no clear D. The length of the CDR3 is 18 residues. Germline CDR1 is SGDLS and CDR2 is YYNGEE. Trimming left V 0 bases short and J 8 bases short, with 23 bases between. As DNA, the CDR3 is TGTGCCAGCAGCGTAGCGGCAGCCCGGCCCCCCCTGGTCGAAAAACTGTTTTTT. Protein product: CASSVAAARPPLVEKLFF.

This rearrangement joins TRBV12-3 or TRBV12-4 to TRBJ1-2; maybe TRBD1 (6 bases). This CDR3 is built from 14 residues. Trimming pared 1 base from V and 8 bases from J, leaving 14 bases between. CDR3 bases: TGTGCCAGCAGTTTAGAGGGGGGGGGGCGAGGCTACACCTTC. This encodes CASSLEGGGRGYTF.

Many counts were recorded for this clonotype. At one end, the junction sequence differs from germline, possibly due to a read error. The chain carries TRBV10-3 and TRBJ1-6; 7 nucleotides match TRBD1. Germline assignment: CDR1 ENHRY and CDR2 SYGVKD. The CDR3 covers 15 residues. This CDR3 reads CASSRSTGVKAPLHF. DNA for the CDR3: TGTGCCAGCAGTCGAAGCACAGGGGTAAAGGCACCCCTCCACTTT.

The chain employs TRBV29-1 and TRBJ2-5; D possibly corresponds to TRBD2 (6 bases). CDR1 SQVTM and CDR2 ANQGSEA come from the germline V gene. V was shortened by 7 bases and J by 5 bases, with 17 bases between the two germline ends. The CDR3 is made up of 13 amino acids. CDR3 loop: CSAEAGDSETQYF. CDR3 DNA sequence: TGCAGCGCCGAAGCGGGTGACTCGGAGACCCAGTACTTC.

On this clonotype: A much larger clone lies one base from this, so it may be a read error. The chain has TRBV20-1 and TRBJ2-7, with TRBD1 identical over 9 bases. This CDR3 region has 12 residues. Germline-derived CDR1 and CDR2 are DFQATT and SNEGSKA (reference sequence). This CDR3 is CSARDRVYVQYF. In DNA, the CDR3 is TGCAGTGCGAGGGACAGGGTCTACGTGCAGTACTTC.

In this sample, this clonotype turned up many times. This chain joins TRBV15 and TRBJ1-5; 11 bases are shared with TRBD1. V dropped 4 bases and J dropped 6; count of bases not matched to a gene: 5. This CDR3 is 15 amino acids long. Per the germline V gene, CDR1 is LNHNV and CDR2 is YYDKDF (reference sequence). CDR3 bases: TGTGCCACCAGCACCCGGGACAGGGGGACTCAGCCCCAGCATTTT. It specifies CATSTRDRGTQPQHF.

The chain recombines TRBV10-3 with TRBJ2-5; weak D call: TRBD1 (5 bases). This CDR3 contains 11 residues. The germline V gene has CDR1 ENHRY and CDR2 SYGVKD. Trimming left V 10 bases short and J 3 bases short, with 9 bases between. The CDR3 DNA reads TGTGCCAGTAGACAGAAAGAGACCCAGTACTTC. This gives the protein CASRQKETQYF.

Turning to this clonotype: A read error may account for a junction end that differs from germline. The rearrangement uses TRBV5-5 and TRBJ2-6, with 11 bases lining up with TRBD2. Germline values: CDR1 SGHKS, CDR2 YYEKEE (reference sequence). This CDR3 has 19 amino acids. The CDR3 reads CASSPGLAGGWSGANVPTF. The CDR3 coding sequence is TGCGCCAGCAGCCCGGGCCTAGCGGGAGGCTGGTCTGGGGCCAACGTCCCGACTTTC.

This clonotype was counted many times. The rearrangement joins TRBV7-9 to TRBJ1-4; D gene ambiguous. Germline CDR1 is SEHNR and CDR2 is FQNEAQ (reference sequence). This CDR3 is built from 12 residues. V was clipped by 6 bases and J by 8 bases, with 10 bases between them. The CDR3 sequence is CASSGPGEKLFF. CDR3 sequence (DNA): TGTGCCAGCAGTGGGCCTGGGGAAAAACTGTTTTTT.

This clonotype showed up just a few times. The CDR3 loop is CASSPLSRLAGPQTHTGELFF. CDR3 nucleotide sequence: TGTGCCAGCAGCCCTTTATCCCGACTAGCGGGACCCCAAACACACACCGGGGAGCTGTTTTTT. The chain carries TRBV7-9 and TRBJ2-2; 11 bases are shared with TRBD2. The CDR3 runs 21 residues. Losses at the gene ends were 5 bases for V and 3 bases for J; bases not matched to a gene: 20. Per the germline V gene, CDR1 is SEHNR and CDR2 is FQNEAQ (reference sequence). The variable domain in full, completed from reference TRBV7-9 and TRBJ2-2, reads DTGVSQNPRHKITKRGQNVTFRCDPISEHNRLYWYRQTLGQGPEFLTYFQNEAQLEKSRLLSDRFSAERPKGSFSTLEIQRTEQGDSAMYLCASSPLSRLAGPQTHTGELFFGEGSRLTVL.

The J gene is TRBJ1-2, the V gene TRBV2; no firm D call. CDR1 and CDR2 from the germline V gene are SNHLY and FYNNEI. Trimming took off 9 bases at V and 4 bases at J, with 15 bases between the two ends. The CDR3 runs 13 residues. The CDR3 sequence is CASSSDGLYGYTF. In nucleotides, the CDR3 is TGTGCCAGTTCCTCCGACGGCCTCTATGGCTACACCTTC.

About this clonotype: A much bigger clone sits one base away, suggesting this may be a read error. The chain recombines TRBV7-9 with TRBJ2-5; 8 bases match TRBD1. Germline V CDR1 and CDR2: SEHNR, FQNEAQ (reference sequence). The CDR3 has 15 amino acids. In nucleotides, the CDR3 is TGTGCCAGCAGCCACGGACAGGGCGGGCAAGAGGCCCAGTACTTC. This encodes CASSHGQGGQEAQYF.

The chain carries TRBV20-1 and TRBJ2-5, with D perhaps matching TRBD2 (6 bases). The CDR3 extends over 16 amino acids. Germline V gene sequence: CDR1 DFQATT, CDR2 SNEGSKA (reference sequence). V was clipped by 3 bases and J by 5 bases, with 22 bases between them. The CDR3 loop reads CSASRGGSLLQETQYF. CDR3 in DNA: TGCAGTGCTAGTCGGGGAGGATCCCTCCTGCAGGAGACCCAGTACTTC.

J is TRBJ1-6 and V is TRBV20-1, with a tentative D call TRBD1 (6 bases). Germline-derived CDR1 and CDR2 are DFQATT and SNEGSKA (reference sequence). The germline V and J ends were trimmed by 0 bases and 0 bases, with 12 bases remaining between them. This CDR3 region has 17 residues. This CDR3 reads CSAREPGDSSYNSPLHF. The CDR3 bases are TGCAGTGCTAGAGAACCAGGGGATAGCTCCTATAATTCACCCCTCCACTTT.

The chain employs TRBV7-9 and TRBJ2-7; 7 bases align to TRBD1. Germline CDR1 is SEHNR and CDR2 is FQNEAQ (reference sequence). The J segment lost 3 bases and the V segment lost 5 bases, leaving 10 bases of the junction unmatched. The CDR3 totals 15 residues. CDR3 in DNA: TGTGCCAGCAGCACCGGACAGGCGGTCGTCTACGAGCAGTACTTC. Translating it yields CASSTGQAVVYEQYF.

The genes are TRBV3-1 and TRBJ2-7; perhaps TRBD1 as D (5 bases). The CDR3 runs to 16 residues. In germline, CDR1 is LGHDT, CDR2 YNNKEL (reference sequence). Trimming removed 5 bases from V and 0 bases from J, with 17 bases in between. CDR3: CASSEGITGLSYEQYF. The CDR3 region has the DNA TGTGCCAGCAGCGAAGGCATCACAGGCCTCTCCTACGAGCAGTACTTC.

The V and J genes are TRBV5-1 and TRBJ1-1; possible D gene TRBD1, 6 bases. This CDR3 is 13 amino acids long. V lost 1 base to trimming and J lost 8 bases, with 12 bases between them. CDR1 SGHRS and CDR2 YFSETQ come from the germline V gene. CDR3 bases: TGCGCCAGCAGCTTGTGGAGGGGGGCAGAAGCTTTCTTT. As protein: CASSLWRGAEAFF.

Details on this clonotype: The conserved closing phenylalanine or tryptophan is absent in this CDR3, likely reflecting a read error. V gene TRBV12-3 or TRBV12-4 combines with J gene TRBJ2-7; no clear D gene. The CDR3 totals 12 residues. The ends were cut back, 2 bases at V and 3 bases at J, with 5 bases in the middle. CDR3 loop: CASSLRNYEQYC. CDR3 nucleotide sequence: TGTGCCAGCAGTTTAAGGAACTACGAGCAGTACTGC.

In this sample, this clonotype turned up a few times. This CDR3 is CSASQMRTTNEKLFF. The CDR3 DNA reads TGCAGTGCCTCCCAAATGCGTACAACTAATGAAAAACTGTTTTTT. The genes are TRBV20-1 and TRBJ1-4, with D unclear. Germline CDR1 reads DFQATT; CDR2 reads SNEGSKA (reference sequence). Trimming removed 6 bases from V and 0 bases from J, with 14 bases in between. The CDR3 extends over 15 amino acids.

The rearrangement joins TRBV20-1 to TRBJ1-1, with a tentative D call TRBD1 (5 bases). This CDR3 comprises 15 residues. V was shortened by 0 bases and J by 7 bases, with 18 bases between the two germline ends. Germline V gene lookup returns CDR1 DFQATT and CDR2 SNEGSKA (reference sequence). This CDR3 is CSARDRGLWGVEAFF. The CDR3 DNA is TGCAGTGCTAGAGATCGTGGCCTATGGGGGGTTGAAGCTTTCTTT.

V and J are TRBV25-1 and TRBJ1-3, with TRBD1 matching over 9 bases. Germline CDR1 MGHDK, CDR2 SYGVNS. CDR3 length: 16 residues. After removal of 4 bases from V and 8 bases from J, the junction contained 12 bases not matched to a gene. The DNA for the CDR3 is TGTGCCAGCAGTGCTTCGGGACAGGGCTATGGCTACACCATATATTTT. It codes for CASSASGQGYGYTIYF.

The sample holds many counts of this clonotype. The CDR3 loop is CASSGGHLATNEKLFF. The CDR3 bases are TGTGCCAGCAGTGGGGGACACCTAGCAACTAATGAAAAACTGTTTTTT. V is TRBV2 and J is TRBJ1-4, with D maybe TRBD1 (6 bases). Trimming shortened V by 4 bases and J by 0 bases, and 12 bases separated the two germline ends. Germline V gene sequence: CDR1 SNHLY, CDR2 FYNNEI. The CDR3 contains 16 residues. The full variable domain, in which reference TRBV2 and TRBJ1-4 provide the parts outside the CDR3, is EPEVTQTPSHQVTQMGQEVILRCVPISNHLYFYWYRQILGQKVEFLVSFYNNEISEKSEIFDDQFSVERPDGSNFTLKIRSTKLEDSAMYFCASSGGHLATNEKLFFGSGTQLSVL.